A selection of T cell receptor beta chains follows, all from one sample in a study of T-cell memory formation after mild COVID-19. TCRdb fed the 5' RACE reads into MiXCR, producing one record per CDR3 protein. The table has around 300,000 distinct CDR3 sequences, about 13% seen once. What was sequenced was PBMCs or a T cell subset sorted from them (not recorded which). These receptors all stem from a man aged 18 to 30 who had mild COVID-19 (a few samples of this study predate the infection). Cell type and time point are not known. CDR3s include the opening cysteine and the closing phenylalanine or tryptophan. Each record gives: clone size, J gene, D gene, CDR3 length, V gene, CDR3 DNA, CDR3 protein. D genes are given only for firm matches. Where a row states a size, it is once, few, many or the class of an expanded clone; other rows omit it.

few	TRBJ2-5	TRBD1	14	TRBV12-3/TRBV12-4	TGTGCCAGCAGTTCGGACAGGGGATGGGAGACCCAGTACTTC	CASSSDRGWETQYF
many	TRBJ1-2	.	18	TRBV7-2	TGTGCCAGCAGCTTAGGGCCAGCCATTATCCCTCCCTCTAAGGGCTACACCTTC	CASSLGPAIIPPSKGYTF
few	TRBJ1-6	.	17	TRBV7-2	TGTGCCAGCAGCTTGGGGCTCGGAGGGGGGCAGAATTCACCCCTCCACTTT	CASSLGLGGGQNSPLHF
few	TRBJ1-1	.	12	TRBV20-1	TGCAGTGTCTCCCCTATGAACACTGAAGCTTTCTTT	CSVSPMNTEAFF
.	TRBJ1-1	.	13	TRBV10-1	TGCGCCTCAAGACGGAACAGGAACACTGAAGCTTTCTTT	CASRRNRNTEAFF
.	TRBJ2-7	TRBD1	12	TRBV2	TGTGCCAGCAGTCGAACAGGGGAAGAGCAGTACTTC	CASSRTGEEQYF
.	TRBJ2-2	.	17	TRBV5-5	TGTGCCAGCAGCTTGTTCGCGGACTCTCCGCAGACCGGGGAGCTGTTTTTT	CASSLFADSPQTGELFF
.	TRBJ2-7	TRBD1	15	TRBV5-1	TGCGCCAGCAGCTCACAGGGGGCGCTTAATAACGAGCAGTACTTC	CASSSQGALNNEQYF
few	TRBJ2-2	TRBD2	15	TRBV7-3	TGTGCCAGCAGCCCCGGGGGGGGTACGTCCGGGGAGCTGTTTTTT	CASSPGGGTSGELFF
few	TRBJ2-1	TRBD1	12	TRBV20-1	TGCAGTGCAAGGACAGGAGACGGTGAGCAGTTCTTC	CSARTGDGEQFF
.	TRBJ2-6	.	15	TRBV7-9	TGTGCCAGCATCTGGGGGTCCTCTGGGGCCAACGTCCTGACTTTC	CASIWGSSGANVLTF
.	TRBJ2-3	TRBD2	14	TRBV29-1	TGCAGCGTTTCAGCCAGCGGGGGCACAGATACGCAGTATTTT	CSVSASGGTDTQYF
.	TRBJ2-1	.	14	TRBV20-1	TGCAGTGCTAGACCCCGACTAGTTTACAATGAGCAGTTCTTC	CSARPRLVYNEQFF
.	TRBJ2-1	.	16	TRBV5-1	TGCGCCAGCGGACCCGCTCCGGGGGCCTTCTACAATGAGCAGTTCTTC	CASGPAPGAFYNEQFF
few	TRBJ1-6	.	11	TRBV12-3/TRBV12-4	TGTGCCAGCAGTTGGGGGGAAACCCTCCACTTT	CASSWGETLHF
.	TRBJ2-3	.	13	TRBV24-1	TGTGCCACCAGTGACCTGCGTGGGGGTACGCAGTATTTT	CATSDLRGGTQYF
.	TRBJ2-3	.	12	TRBV20-1	TGCAGTGCTCCCGGTCGTTCTAATACGCAGTATTTT	CSAPGRSNTQYF
.	TRBJ1-2	TRBD1	18	TRBV15	TGTGCCACCAGCAGACAGCTCGGGACAGGGGGCGCGTACTATGGCTACACCTTC	CATSRQLGTGGAYYGYTF
many	TRBJ2-3	.	14	TRBV18	TGTGCCAGCTCACCAGACTATCAGACAGATACGCAGTATTTT	CASSPDYQTDTQYF
.	TRBJ1-2	TRBD1	15	TRBV11-2	TGTGCCAGCAGCTCACCGGGACAGGGCCTCTATGGCTACACCTTC	CASSSPGQGLYGYTF
few	TRBJ2-4	.	14	TRBV4-3	TGCGCCAGCAGCCTAGGGGGGGGTTCTGACATTCAGTACTTC	CASSLGGGSDIQYF
few	TRBJ2-5	.	13	TRBV2	TGTGCCACCTACAGGGACGAATCGGAGACCCAGTACTTC	CATYRDESETQYF
.	TRBJ1-2	.	17	TRBV7-2	TGTGCCAGCAGCTTATACGGGGGCCCAAGCTCAACTTATGGCTACACCTTC	CASSLYGGPSSTYGYTF
many	TRBJ1-5	.	15	TRBV12-3/TRBV12-4	TGTGCCAGCAGTAACACAGGCGCACGGGATCAGCCCCAGCATTTT	CASSNTGARDQPQHF
few	TRBJ2-1	.	12	TRBV20-1	TGCAGTGCTCATTACGGGTGGGATGAGCAGTTCTTC	CSAHYGWDEQFF
.	TRBJ1-2	TRBD1	13	TRBV6-2/TRBV6-3	TGTGCCAGCAGCGCCGGGACAGGGGTCTCTGGCATCTTC	CASSAGTGVSGIF
few	TRBJ2-2	TRBD2	16	TRBV12-3/TRBV12-4	TGTGCCACAGCTAGCGGAAGAAATGCGAACACCGGGGAGCTGTTTTTT	CATASGRNANTGELFF
.	TRBJ1-2	.	14	TRBV5-1	TGCGCCAGCAGCCCCCGGACGGATGGCTATGGCTACACCTTC	CASSPRTDGYGYTF
.	TRBJ1-1	.	14	TRBV20-1	TGCAGTGCTAGTCAGGTCAGGGGTGAAACTGAAGCTTTCTTT	CSASQVRGETEAFF
.	TRBJ2-2	.	19	TRBV7-9	TGTGCCAGCAGCTCCAGTACGGAGGGAAAAAGTCAATATTCCGGGGAGCTGTTTTTT	CASSSSTEGKSQYSGELFF
.	TRBJ2-7	TRBD1	15	TRBV4-2	TGTGCCAGCAGCACCGAGGTAGGGGGCAGGTTTGTGCAGTACTTC	CASSTEVGGRFVQYF
few	TRBJ2-3	.	15	TRBV27	TGTGCCAGCAGTTTGGTGGCGGGGCTCACAGATACGCAGTATTTT	CASSLVAGLTDTQYF
.	TRBJ2-5	.	16	TRBV6-4	TGTGCCAGCAGTGACGCGACGGGTTCGTACCAAGAGACCCAGTACTTC	CASSDATGSYQETQYF
few	TRBJ2-1	.	14	TRBV10-3	TGTGCCATCAGTGGCGCAGGGTTGGGCCCTGAGCAGTTCTTC	CAISGAGLGPEQFF
few	TRBJ2-2	.	16	TRBV7-2	TGTGCCAGCCGACGCCGACAGGCTTCGAACACCGGGGAGCTGTTTTTT	CASRRRQASNTGELFF
few	TRBJ2-2	.	15	TRBV7-8	TGTGCCAGCAGCTCCCGCAGGGCGAACACCGGGGAGCTGTTTTTT	CASSSRRANTGELFF
many	TRBJ2-2	.	14	TRBV7-2	TGTGCCAGCAGCTTAGGGGGGAACGCGGGGGAGCTGTTTTTT	CASSLGGNAGELFF
.	TRBJ2-3	TRBD1	16	TRBV7-2	TGTGCCAGCAGCTTAGCTGCCCAGGGGGGCACAGATACGCAGTATTTT	CASSLAAQGGTDTQYF
few	TRBJ1-4	.	13	TRBV4-1	TGCGCCAGCAGCCAAGTCAGGGTTGAAAAACTGTTTTTT	CASSQVRVEKLFF
few	TRBJ2-3	.	16	TRBV7-9	TGTGCCAGCAGCTCCCAGACTAGAGGGTCCACAGATACGCAGTATTTT	CASSSQTRGSTDTQYF
.	TRBJ2-1	TRBD1	17	TRBV9	TGTGCCAGCAGCGGCCCCAGGGGACAGCAATTCTACAATGAGCAGTTCTTC	CASSGPRGQQFYNEQFF
few	TRBJ1-2	.	11	TRBV28	TGTGCCAGCAGTTTATACGATGGCTACACCTTC	CASSLYDGYTF
few	TRBJ1-2	.	13	TRBV7-2	TGTGCCAGCAGCCCGAGGACAGATTATGGCTACACCTTC	CASSPRTDYGYTF
.	TRBJ2-1	.	17	TRBV11-1	TGTGCCAGCAGCTTAAGGTTCCCATCCCAGGTTTACAATGAGCAGTTCTTC	CASSLRFPSQVYNEQFF